These 18 T cell receptor beta chains came from one sample sequenced in a study of human T cells and chemical hapten exposure. In TCRdb, the RACE reads were re-called with MiXCR into one record per CDR3 protein. The data hold 65,000 to 90,000 distinct CDR3 sequences, with approximately 14% observed a single time. Time point here: pre-sensitization, week 0. The treatment was: therapeutic diphenylcyclopropenone sensitization with weekly scalp DPC. The sample was whole blood, taken in connection with sensitization to the hapten diphenylcyclopropenone (DPC). These TCRs come from a woman aged 45 to 65 with alopecia areata. Some clones in this sample may be carry-over from other donors' samples.

This sequence joins TRBV4-3 and TRBJ2-4, with TRBD2 identical over 9 bases. Germline CDR1 LGHNA, CDR2 YSLEER. The CDR3 loop spans 18 amino acids. V lost 0 bases to trimming and J lost 0 bases; unmatched junction nucleotides: 6. The CDR3, as DNA: TGCGCCAGCAGCCAAGAGCGGGAGGGACTCCTAGCCAAAAACATTCAGTACTTC. Residues: CASSQEREGLLAKNIQYF.

This clonotype was seen repeatedly, ten times or more. The chain combines TRBV7-2 with TRBJ2-7; 8 bases line up with TRBD2. With V trimmed by 5 bases and J by 5 bases, 8 bases remained unmatched. The CDR3 consists of 14 residues. From germline, CDR1 is SGHTA and CDR2 FQGNSA. The CDR3 reads CASSQIAGTNEQYF. The CDR3, as DNA: TGTGCCAGCAGCCAGATAGCGGGAACGAACGAGCAGTACTTC.

This clonotype was detected a few times. The chain joins TRBV5-1 to TRBJ2-5; unclear D gene. This CDR3 is built from 14 residues. Germline V lookup: CDR1 SGHRS, CDR2 YFSETQ. The germline V and J ends were trimmed by 5 bases and 1 base, with 12 bases remaining between them. DNA for the CDR3: TGCGCCAGCAGAGAGGACCCAAGCCAAGAGACCCAGTACTTC. It specifies CASREDPSQETQYF.

This clonotype was seen a few times. This chain joins TRBV29-1 and TRBJ2-7, with D possibly matching TRBD2 (5 bases). The germline gives CDR1 SQVTM, CDR2 ANQGSEA. The V and J ends lost 4 bases and 1 base respectively, with 11 bases between them. The CDR3 is made up of 13 amino acids. The DNA of the CDR3 is TGCAGCGTTGCCCGGACTTCGTCCTACGAGCAGTACTTC. Translating gives CSVARTSSYEQYF.

The rearrangement uses TRBV20-1 and TRBJ2-7; 7 nucleotides align to TRBD1. Germline V gene sequence: CDR1 DFQATT, CDR2 SNEGSKA (reference sequence). With 7 bases clipped from V and 0 bases from J, the junction kept 3 bases outside the gene matches. This CDR3 region has 12 residues. For the CDR3, the DNA is TGCAGTGGGGGACAGAACTCCTACGAGCAGTACTTC. Translation gives CSGGQNSYEQYF.

The chain has TRBV6-5 and TRBJ1-6, with TRBD1 as a possible D gene (6 bases). The germline V gene encodes CDR1 MNHEY and CDR2 SVGAGI. This CDR3 spans 16 amino acids. Trimming pared 5 bases from V and 0 bases from J, leaving 11 bases between. This CDR3 reads CASSRQGGSYNSPLHF. The DNA for the CDR3 is TGTGCCAGCAGTCGTCAAGGGGGCTCCTATAATTCACCCCTCCACTTT.

This clonotype was seen a few times. The chain employs TRBV7-8 and TRBJ2-7, with a tentative D call TRBD2 (5 bases). Germline V gene sequence: CDR1 SGHVS, CDR2 FQNEAQ. The CDR3 is made up of 13 amino acids. V gave up 4 bases and J gave up 4 bases, with 11 bases separating them. In DNA, the CDR3 is TGTGCCAGCAGCTCCTCGAGGAGGTACGAGCAGTACTTC. Protein product: CASSSSRRYEQYF.

Regarding this clonotype: A read error may be the cause here, since a much bigger clone is one base away. The J gene is TRBJ2-5, the V gene TRBV12-3 or TRBV12-4; TRBD1 aligns across 7 bases. The CDR3 extends over 14 amino acids. CDR3 sequence: CASSSGQIQEAQYF. The CDR3 DNA sequence: TGTGCCAGCAGTTCGGGACAGATCCAAGAGGCCCAGTACTTC.

The DNA of the CDR3 is TGTGCCAGCAGTCAAGGGTCGGGACAGGGGGCGTACAATGAGCAGTTCTTC. Translation gives CASSQGSGQGAYNEQFF. This chain joins TRBV13 and TRBJ2-1; 12 bases agree with TRBD1. The length of the CDR3 is 17 residues. After removal of 6 bases from V and 4 bases from J, the junction contained 10 bases not matched to a gene. Germline values: CDR1 PRHDT, CDR2 FYEKMQ (reference sequence).

In this sample, this clonotype turned up a few times. This chain links TRBV28 with TRBJ1-6; TRBD1 agrees at 9 bases. Losses at the gene ends were 6 bases for V and 6 bases for J; bases not matched to a gene: 9. Per the germline V gene, CDR1 is MDHEN and CDR2 is SYDVKM. The CDR3 contains 16 residues. CDR3 DNA sequence: TGTGCCAGCAGCTTGACAGGGGGTATCGGTAATTCACCCCTCCACTTT. This gives the protein CASSLTGGIGNSPLHF.

This clonotype was found many times. The chain joins TRBV12-3 or TRBV12-4 to TRBJ2-7; a possible D gene is TRBD2 (6 bases). The CDR3 is made up of 15 amino acids. The germline V and J ends were trimmed by 5 bases and 2 bases, with 16 bases remaining between them. The CDR3 protein is CASSPRGGEPYEQYF. The DNA of the CDR3 is TGTGCCAGCAGTCCCCGGGGCGGGGAGCCCTACGAGCAGTACTTC.

The rearrangement uses TRBV6-2 or TRBV6-3 and TRBJ2-7; D uncertain. From germline, CDR1 is MNHEY and CDR2 SVGEGT. The CDR3 has 15 residues. V lost 0 bases, J lost 5 bases, and 14 bases lay in between. The CDR3 loop reads CASSYSGARPHEQYF. In DNA form, the CDR3 reads TGTGCCAGCAGTTACTCAGGAGCTCGTCCCCACGAGCAGTACTTC.

This clonotype was counted only a few times. V usage is TRBV7-2 and J usage is TRBJ2-1, with 8 bases lining up with TRBD2. This CDR3 has 17 amino acids. V was clipped by 0 bases and J by 5 bases; unmatched bases: 9. Germline V gives CDR1 SGHTA, CDR2 FQGNSA. CDR3 coding DNA: TGTGCCAGCAGCTTAGCGCGGTGGTCTAGCGGGCACAATGAGCAGTTCTTC. Translation gives CASSLARWSSGHNEQFF.

The chain recombines TRBV5-1 with TRBJ2-3; 8 bases line up with TRBD2. The V gene's germline CDR1 is SGHRS and CDR2 YFSETQ. The V segment lost 4 bases and the J segment 4 bases; nucleotides outside the gene matches: 2. The CDR3 covers 13 residues. For the CDR3, the DNA is TGCGCCAGCAGCCCAGCGGGAGCAGATACGCAGTATTTT. Its translation is CASSPAGADTQYF. The variable domain in full, with the rest retrieved from reference TRBV5-1 and TRBJ2-3, is KAGVTQTPRYLIKTRGQQVTLSCSPISGHRSVSWYQQTPGQGLQFLFEYFSETQRNKGNFPGRFSGRQFSNSRSEMNVSTLELGDSALYLCASSPAGADTQYFGPGTRLTVL.

This clonotype turned up a few times. The CDR3 nucleotides are TGTGCCAGCAGCTATACTGGGGCCAACGTCCTGACTTTC. Translating it yields CASSYTGANVLTF. This chain links TRBV7-2 with TRBJ2-6; D is undetermined. Per germline, CDR1 SGHTA and CDR2 FQGNSA. V dropped 4 bases and J dropped 2 bases, with 3 bases sitting between them. The length of the CDR3 is 13 residues.

V gene TRBV6-2 or TRBV6-3 combines with J gene TRBJ2-5; 12 nucleotides agree with TRBD2. Germline loops: CDR1 MNHEY, CDR2 SVGEGT. The trim removed 0 bases at V and 5 bases at J, leaving 1 base unmatched. The CDR3 spans 15 residues. CDR3 coding DNA: TGTGCCAGCAGTTACTCCCTAGCGGGAGGGGAGACCCAGTACTTC. Residues: CASSYSLAGGETQYF.

The sample holds a few counts of this clonotype. The V and J genes are TRBV7-2 and TRBJ1-5; tentative D call: TRBD1 (6 bases). CDR1 and CDR2 (germline): SGHTA, FQGNSA. V lost 5 bases to trimming and J lost 6 bases, with 11 bases between them. The CDR3 sequence is 13 residues long. The CDR3 region has the DNA TGTGCCAGCAGCCCCGGACAGAGTCAGCCCCAGCATTTT. Translation: CASSPGQSQPQHF.

This clonotype was seen a handful of times. This chain uses TRBV28 with TRBJ1-2, with a tentative D call TRBD1 (5 bases). Germline assignment: CDR1 MDHEN and CDR2 SYDVKM. V was clipped by 3 bases and J by 14 bases, with 16 bases between them. The CDR3 consists of 12 residues. The CDR3 loop is CASSLLLRGHTF. The CDR3 bases are TGTGCCAGCAGTTTGTTATTGCGGGGCCATACCTTC.